This T cell receptor beta chain was retrieved from a study of blood T cell repertoires in COVID-19. As for the study in general: The samples span acute and convalescent COVID-19 from the United States, Italy and Spain.

The CDR3 runs to 13 residues. The V gene lost 1 base and the J gene lost 1 base, with 5 bases spanning the gap. The germline V gene has CDR1 LGHDT and CDR2 YNNKEL (reference sequence). In the authors' workflow: Using reference gene primer amplification, nucleated cell counts were estimated. TCRdb's copy holds only in-frame clones and misses some; the assay was immunoSEQ multiplex PCR. Clone size and V and J calls were adopted from that table, with D and trimming inferred from the DNA. The data show 150,000 to 200,000 clones, with around 84% seen just once and less than 3% held by the top ten. The chain uses TRBV3-1 (or the pseudogene TRBV3-2) and TRBJ2-7, with D hard to call. Sequencing was done on a sample of peripheral blood. The clonotype comes from a man aged 35 to 55 with active or convalescent COVID-19. The CDR3 loop is CASSQAVSYEQYF. The CDR3 region has the DNA TGTGCCAGCAGCCAAGCGGTTTCCTACGAGCAGTACTTC.